Below, 6 T cell receptor beta chains from the same sample are listed, as sequenced in a study of T cells in Graves' hyperthyroidism and ophthalmopathy. Amplification of TCR beta CDR3 regions used RNA as the template. The HTBI primer set was used in a first-round RT-PCR of the TCR CDR3. From the multiplex PCR reads, TCRdb called clonotypes with MiXCR, one entry per CDR3 protein. Here the sample spans approximately 870,000 distinct CDR3 sequences, 35% to 40% being singletons. Sequencing was performed on blood. These receptors were obtained from a man between 18 and 29 years old with Graves' hyperthyroidism.

This clonotype was picked up a small number of times. An end of the junction does not agree with germline; a read error may underlie this. CDR3 sequence (DNA): TGTGCCAGCACCGTGCGGGCCTTT. Amino acids: CASTVRAF. The chain carries TRBV2 and TRBJ1-6; D call uncertain. The V gene's germline CDR1 is SNHLY and CDR2 FYNNEI. The CDR3 length is 8 residues.

Regarding this clonotype: This may stem from a read error, because a much larger clone lies one nucleotide away. The CDR3: CSVWTDQGTQYF. Written as DNA, the CDR3 is TGCAGCGTTTGGACGGATCAAGGGACCCAGTACTTC. This sequence joins TRBV29-1 and TRBJ2-5; the D is unclear. Germline CDR1 reads SQVTM; CDR2 reads ANQGSEA. This CDR3 is built from 12 residues. Based on the CDR3 plus reference TRBV29-1 and TRBJ2-5, the full variable domain is SAVISQKPSRDICQRGTSLTIQCQVDSQVTMMFWYRQQPGQSLTLIATANQGSEATYESGFVIDKFPISRPNLTFSTLTVSNMSPEDSSIYLCSVWTDQGTQYFGPGTRLLVL.

V gene TRBV20-1 combines with J gene TRBJ2-5, with a possible D match to TRBD2 (6 bases). CDR1 is DFQATT, CDR2 SNEGSKA, per germline (reference sequence). This CDR3 comprises 13 residues. V was trimmed by 2 bases and J by 1 base, leaving 8 bases between them. The CDR3: CSARNSGQETQYF. The CDR3 DNA reads TGCAGTGCTAGAAATAGCGGCCAAGAGACCCAGTACTTC.

This chain connects TRBV15 to TRBJ2-2; the match to TRBD2 covers 7 bases. V trimming: 5 bases; J trimming: 3 bases; junction bases outside the gene matches: 9. This CDR3 comprises 16 residues. Germline V lookup: CDR1 LNHNV, CDR2 YYDKDF (reference sequence). In nucleotides, the CDR3 is TGTGCCACCAGCGCGGAGAGCGGGGCGGACACCGGGGAGCTGTTTTTT. Its protein product is CATSAESGADTGELFF. Full variable domain (remainder filled in from reference TRBV15 and TRBJ2-2): DAMVIQNPRYQVTQFGKPVTLSCSQTLNHNVMYWYQQKSSQAPKLLFHYYDKDFNNEADTPDNFQSRRPNTSFCFLDIRSPGLGDTAMYLCATSAESGADTGELFFGEGSRLTVL.

This chain links TRBV19 with TRBJ1-1; D is perhaps TRBD1 (6 bases). Germline V gene data show CDR1 as LNHDA and CDR2 as SQIVND (reference sequence). Trimming removed 9 bases from V and 0 bases from J, with 17 bases in between. The CDR3 totals 15 residues. CDR3 DNA sequence: TGTGCCAGCAGCCAATTCGGGGGGCTGAACACTGAAGCTTTCTTT. Its translation: CASSQFGGLNTEAFF.

In DNA, the CDR3 is TGCAGTGCACAGACTTTGGTTTACGAAAAACTGTTTTTT. This gives the protein CSAQTLVYEKLFF. V gene TRBV20-1 combines with J gene TRBJ1-4; D ambiguous. Between the trimmed V and J ends, which lost 6 bases and 8 bases, there was a span of 16 bases. This CDR3 comprises 13 residues. Germline CDR1 DFQATT, CDR2 SNEGSKA (reference sequence).